Below are 23 T cell receptor beta chains sequenced from a single sample in a study of blood T cell repertoires in COVID-19. Clones were read by immunoSEQ multiplex PCR, and TCRdb kept only the in-frame ones, dropping some. The profile shows hundreds of thousands of clones, approximately 90% of them singletons. The sequencing sample was made of peripheral blood. Receptor source: a woman between 50 and 59 years old with COVID-19, enrolled during active disease.

V usage is TRBV30 and J usage is TRBJ2-1; D is uncertain. Germline V gives CDR1 GTSNPN, CDR2 SVGIG (reference sequence). The CDR3 spans 13 residues. V lost 2 bases and J 9 bases, leaving 14 bases between the germline ends. The CDR3 sequence: CAWSSGWAGEQFF. The CDR3 nucleotides read TGTGCCTGGAGTAGTGGTTGGGCCGGTGAGCAGTTCTTC.

V is TRBV6-5 and J is TRBJ1-3; D is undetermined. Germline CDR1 reads MNHEY; CDR2 reads SVGAGI. This CDR3 has 14 residues. V lost 10 bases and J lost 1, with 14 bases in between. The CDR3 DNA reads TGTGCCACCGTCCTCGAGTTATCTGGAAACACCATATATTTT. Translation: CATVLELSGNTIYF.

The CDR3 region is CASSFRGYTSSITDTQYF. In nucleotides, the CDR3 is TGTGCCAGCAGTTTCCGGGGGTACACCTCGAGCATCACAGATACGCAGTATTTT. This rearrangement joins TRBV28 to TRBJ2-3, with a weak D call TRBD2 (6 bases). The CDR3 runs to 18 residues. Germline-derived CDR1 and CDR2 are MDHEN and SYDVKM. Deletions cut 3 bases from V and 2 bases from J, with 21 bases between.

V usage is TRBV19 and J usage is TRBJ1-2; D remains unclear. V was clipped by 10 bases and J by 2 bases, with 14 bases between them. The CDR3 runs 13 residues. CDR1 LNHDA and CDR2 SQIVND come from the germline V gene (reference sequence). CDR3 loop: CATQPRINYGYTF. CDR3 nucleotide sequence: TGTGCCACCCAACCTAGGATCAACTATGGCTACACCTTC. The variable domain in full, completed from reference TRBV19 and TRBJ1-2, reads DGGITQSPKYLFRKEGQNVTLSCEQNLNHDAMYWYRQDPGQGLRLIYYSQIVNDFQKGDIAEGYSVSREKKESFPLTVTSAQKNPTAFYLCATQPRINYGYTFGSGTRLTVV.

The chain combines TRBV3-1 (or the pseudogene TRBV3-2) with TRBJ1-1, with a weak D call TRBD1 (5 bases). The germline V gene encodes CDR1 LGHDT and CDR2 YNNKEL (reference sequence). Trimming left V 1 base short and J 4 bases short, with 13 bases between. This CDR3 has 15 amino acids. The CDR3 DNA sequence: TGTGCCAGCAGCCAAGCTAGGGGTTCTGTCACTGAAGCTTTCTTT. Translated, it gives CASSQARGSVTEAFF.

The rearrangement links TRBV5-1 to TRBJ2-2; no definite D call. This CDR3 spans 13 amino acids. V dropped 5 bases and J dropped 7 bases, with 12 bases sitting between them. CDR1 SGHRS and CDR2 YFSETQ come from the germline V gene. CDR3: CASSQEPGGELFF. The CDR3 bases are TGCGCCAGCAGTCAGGAACCCGGCGGGGAGCTGTTTTTT.

This clone showed up many times. The gene calls are TRBV28 and TRBJ2-2, with D tentatively TRBD1 (5 bases). The CDR3 length is 13 residues. The V end lost 4 bases, the J end lost 6 bases, and 9 bases lay between the germline ends. Germline V lookup: CDR1 MDHEN, CDR2 SYDVKM. This CDR3 is CASSSRVSGELFF. CDR3 nucleotide sequence: TGTGCCAGCAGTTCCAGGGTATCCGGGGAGCTGTTTTTT.

The chain has TRBV25-1 and TRBJ1-1; D ambiguous. Looked up from germline, CDR1 is MGHDK and CDR2 is SYGVNS. CDR3 length equals 12 residues. V lost 3 bases to trimming and J lost 5 bases, with 7 bases between them. As DNA, the CDR3 is TGTGCCAGCAGTGAGTGGGAGACTGAAGCTTTCTTT. Protein: CASSEWETEAFF.

The chain recombines TRBV5-1 with TRBJ2-7; D is possibly TRBD2 (8 bases). Germline V gene sequence: CDR1 SGHRS, CDR2 YFSETQ. The CDR3 is made up of 15 amino acids. Trimming took off 4 bases at V and 5 bases at J, with 19 bases between the two ends. The CDR3 coding sequence is TGCGCCAGCAGCCCGGGGGGGGGACAGTCCCACGAGCAGTACTTC. Amino acid sequence: CASSPGGGQSHEQYF. The complete variable domain, with remaining parts taken from reference TRBV5-1 and TRBJ2-7, reads KAGVTQTPRYLIKTRGQQVTLSCSPISGHRSVSWYQQTPGQGLQFLFEYFSETQRNKGNFPGRFSGRQFSNSRSEMNVSTLELGDSALYLCASSPGGGQSHEQYFGPGTRLTVT.

The chain carries TRBV7-9 and TRBJ1-1; a weak D match, TRBD1 (5 bases). Trimming pared 4 bases from V and 0 bases from J, leaving 9 bases between. The CDR3 loop spans 14 amino acids. Germline-derived CDR1 and CDR2 are SEHNR and FQNEAQ (reference sequence). DNA for the CDR3: TGTGCCAGCAGCTCGGACAAAATGAACACTGAAGCTTTCTTT. It yields the protein CASSSDKMNTEAFF.

The genes are TRBV5-8 and TRBJ1-2; the D is unclear. The CDR3 totals 12 residues. V gave up 2 bases and J gave up 8 bases, with 10 bases separating them. CDR1 is SGHTS and CDR2 is YDEGEE in the germline V gene. CDR3 in DNA: TGTGCCAGCAGCTTTATGGCTCGAGGCTACACCTTC. This sequence encodes CASSFMARGYTF.

The genes are TRBV28 and TRBJ1-2, with a weak D call TRBD1 (5 bases). Germline V gene data show CDR1 as MDHEN and CDR2 as SYDVKM. V lost 6 bases and J lost 3, with 17 bases in between. The CDR3 has 15 residues. The DNA for the CDR3 is TGTGCCAGCAGCCGTCCCTGGGGGGGGGACTATGGCTACACCTTC. Translating gives CASSRPWGGDYGYTF.

This rearrangement joins TRBV10-3 to TRBJ1-1, with D uncertain. The CDR3 covers 12 residues. Germline loops: CDR1 ENHRY, CDR2 SYGVKD. V shed 5 bases and J shed 7 bases, with 11 bases lying between them. The CDR3 coding sequence is TGTGCCATCAGTCGGCAGGCAGGTGAAGCTTTCTTT. Amino acid sequence: CAISRQAGEAFF.

The chain carries TRBV2 and TRBJ2-7; TRBD2 aligns across 9 bases. The CDR3 runs to 15 residues. Unmatched junction bases numbered 10, after V lost 6 bases and J lost 4 bases. Per the germline V gene, CDR1 is SNHLY and CDR2 is FYNNEI. CDR3 region: CASRPTSGQPYEQYF. In nucleotides, the CDR3 is TGTGCCAGCAGGCCTACTAGCGGGCAGCCATACGAGCAGTACTTC.

The chain combines TRBV4-2 with TRBJ1-6, with 11 bases lining up with TRBD1. Germline-derived CDR1 and CDR2 are LGHNA and YNFKEQ. This CDR3 has 16 amino acids. V lost 4 bases and J lost 10; bases outside the gene matches: 9. CDR3 sequence reads: CASSRDRGVSGSPLHF. The DNA of the CDR3 is TGTGCCAGCAGCCGGGACAGGGGGGTGAGTGGGTCACCCCTCCACTTT.

This chain joins TRBV27 and TRBJ2-7; weak D call: TRBD2 (7 bases). CDR3 length: 12 amino acids. V dropped 8 bases and J dropped 5 bases, with 13 bases sitting between them. Germline-derived CDR1 and CDR2 are MNHEY and SMNVEV (reference sequence). Here the CDR3 DNA reads TGTGCCAGCTCAAGGGGGGGGAACGAGCAGTACTTC. Amino acid sequence: CASSRGGNEQYF.

This clone occurred once. V gene TRBV10-3 combines with J gene TRBJ1-2, with unresolved D. The CDR3 is made up of 12 amino acids. CDR1 ENHRY and CDR2 SYGVKD come from the germline V gene. V lost 10 bases, J lost 3 bases, and 12 bases lay in between. The CDR3 is CATREGDYGYTF. DNA for the CDR3: TGTGCCACCCGGGAGGGTGACTATGGCTACACCTTC.

The genes are TRBV12-3 or TRBV12-4 and TRBJ2-1, with a possible D match to TRBD1 (5 bases). This CDR3 contains 13 residues. The V gene lost 5 bases and the J gene lost 8 bases, with 13 bases spanning the gap. CDR3 sequence reads: CASSHTGPHEQFF. The CDR3 bases are TGTGCCAGCAGTCACACAGGCCCTCATGAGCAGTTCTTC.

The chain combines TRBV19 with TRBJ2-2; 9 bases are a match to TRBD1. Germline V gene lookup returns CDR1 LNHDA and CDR2 SQIVND (reference sequence). The CDR3 extends over 14 amino acids. The V gene end was trimmed by 5 bases and the J gene end by 6 bases; junction bases not matched to a gene: 4. The chain's CDR3 is CASSWGQGPGELFF. CDR3 in DNA: TGTGCCAGTAGTTGGGGACAGGGCCCCGGGGAGCTGTTTTTT.

For this clone: Other DNA variants within this sample encode the same CDR3. The rearrangement links TRBV5-1 to TRBJ1-2; TRBD1 matches 9 bases. V was pared by 3 bases and J by 2 bases, with 5 bases of the junction left unmatched. Per germline, CDR1 SGHRS and CDR2 YFSETQ. The CDR3 consists of 15 residues. The CDR3 DNA reads as TGCGCCAGCAGCTCGGCTGGGACAGGGAACTATGGCTACACCTTC. This sequence encodes CASSSAGTGNYGYTF.

The chain is built from TRBV30 and TRBJ2-3; 7 bases fit TRBD2. With 1 base clipped from V and 6 bases from J, the junction kept 1 base outside the gene matches. Germline lookup yields CDR1 GTSNPN and CDR2 SVGIG (reference sequence). This CDR3 is 12 amino acids long. The CDR3 coding sequence is TGTGCCTGGAGTGGGGGAGGGGATACGCAGTATTTT. It specifies CAWSGGGDTQYF.

This chain connects TRBV30 to TRBJ2-5, with D unclear. Trimming pared 1 base from V and 1 base from J, leaving 10 bases between. Germline assignment: CDR1 GTSNPN and CDR2 SVGIG (reference sequence). This CDR3 is 14 amino acids long. CDR3 DNA sequence: TGTGCCTGGAGTGGGAAGACTGCCCAAGAGACCCAGTACTTC. It specifies CAWSGKTAQETQYF.

V and J are TRBV6-4 and TRBJ2-3, with 10 bases lining up with TRBD2. The CDR3 length is 15 residues. Germline CDR1 is MRHNA and CDR2 is SNTAGT. The trim removed 5 bases at V and 6 bases at J, leaving 8 bases unmatched. CDR3 nucleotide sequence: TGTGCCAGCAGTTTATCCGGGACTAGCGTCGATACGCAGTATTTT. As protein: CASSLSGTSVDTQYF.